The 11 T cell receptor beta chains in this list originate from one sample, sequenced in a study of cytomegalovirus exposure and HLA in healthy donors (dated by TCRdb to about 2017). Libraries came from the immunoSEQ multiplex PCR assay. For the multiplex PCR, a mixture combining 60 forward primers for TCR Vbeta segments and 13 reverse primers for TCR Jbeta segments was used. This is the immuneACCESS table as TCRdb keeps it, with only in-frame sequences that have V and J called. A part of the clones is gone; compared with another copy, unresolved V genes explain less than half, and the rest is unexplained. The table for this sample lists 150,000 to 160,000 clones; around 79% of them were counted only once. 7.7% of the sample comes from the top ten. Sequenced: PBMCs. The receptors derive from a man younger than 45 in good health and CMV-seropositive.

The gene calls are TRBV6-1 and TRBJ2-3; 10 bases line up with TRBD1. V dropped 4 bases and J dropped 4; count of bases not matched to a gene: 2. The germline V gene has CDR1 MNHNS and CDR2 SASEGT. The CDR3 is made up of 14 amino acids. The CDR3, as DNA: TGTGCCAGCAGTGCCGGGACAGGGGCAGATACGCAGTATTTT. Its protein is CASSAGTGADTQYF.

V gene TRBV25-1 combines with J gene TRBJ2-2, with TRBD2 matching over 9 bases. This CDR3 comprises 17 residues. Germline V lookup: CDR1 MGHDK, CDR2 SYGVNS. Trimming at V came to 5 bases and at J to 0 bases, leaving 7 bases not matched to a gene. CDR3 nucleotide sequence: TGTGCCAGCAGTCCCCGGGCTAGCGGGACGAACACCGGGGAGCTGTTTTTT. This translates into CASSPRASGTNTGELFF.

The CDR3 spells CAIKGESYGYTF. DNA of the CDR3: TGTGCCATCAAAGGGGAAAGCTATGGCTACACCTTC. The chain is built from TRBV10-3 and TRBJ1-2; the D gene is possibly TRBD1 (5 bases). Trimming took off 7 bases at V and 4 bases at J, with 10 bases between the two ends. The CDR3 covers 12 residues. Germline V gives CDR1 ENHRY, CDR2 SYGVKD.

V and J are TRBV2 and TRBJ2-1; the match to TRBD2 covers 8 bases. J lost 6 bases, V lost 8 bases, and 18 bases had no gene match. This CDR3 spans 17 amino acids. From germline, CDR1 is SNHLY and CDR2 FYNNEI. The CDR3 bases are TGTGCCAGCTCCAACAGGCTGAGCGGGAGTAGGTCCAATGAGCAGTTCTTC. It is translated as CASSNRLSGSRSNEQFF.

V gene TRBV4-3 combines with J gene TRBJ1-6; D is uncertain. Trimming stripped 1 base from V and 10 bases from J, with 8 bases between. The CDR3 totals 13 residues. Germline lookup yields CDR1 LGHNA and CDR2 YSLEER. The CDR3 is CASSQGGGSPLHF. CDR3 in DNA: TGCGCCAGCAGCCAAGGCGGCGGGTCACCCCTCCACTTT.

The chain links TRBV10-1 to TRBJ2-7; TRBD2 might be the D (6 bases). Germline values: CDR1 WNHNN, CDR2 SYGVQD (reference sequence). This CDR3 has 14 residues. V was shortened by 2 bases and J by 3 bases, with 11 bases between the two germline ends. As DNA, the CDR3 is TGCGCCAGCAGTGAGGGACTAAAAGGCTACGAGCAGTACTTC. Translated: CASSEGLKGYEQYF.

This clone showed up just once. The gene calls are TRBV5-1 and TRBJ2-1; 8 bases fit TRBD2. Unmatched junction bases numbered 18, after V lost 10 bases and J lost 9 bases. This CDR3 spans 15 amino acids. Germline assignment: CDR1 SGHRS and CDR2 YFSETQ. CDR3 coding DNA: TGCGCCTCCCGGCGGGACGGGGGGGCGAGTAGTGAGCAGTTCTTC. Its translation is CASRRDGGASSEQFF. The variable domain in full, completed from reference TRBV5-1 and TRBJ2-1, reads KAGVTQTPRYLIKTRGQQVTLSCSPISGHRSVSWYQQTPGQGLQFLFEYFSETQRNKGNFPGRFSGRQFSNSRSEMNVSTLELGDSALYLCASRRDGGASSEQFFGPGTRLTVL.

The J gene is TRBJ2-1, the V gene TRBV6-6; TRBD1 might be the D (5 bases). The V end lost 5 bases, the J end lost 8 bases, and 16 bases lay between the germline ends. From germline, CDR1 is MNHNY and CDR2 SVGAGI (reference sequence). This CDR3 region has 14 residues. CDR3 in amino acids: CASSPGPQGDEQFF. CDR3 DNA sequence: TGTGCCAGCAGTCCGGGTCCCCAGGGCGATGAGCAGTTCTTC.

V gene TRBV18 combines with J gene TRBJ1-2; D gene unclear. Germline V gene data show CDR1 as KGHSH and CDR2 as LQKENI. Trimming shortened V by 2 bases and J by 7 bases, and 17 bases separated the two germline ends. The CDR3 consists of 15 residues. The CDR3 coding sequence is TGTGCCAGCTCACCAAAATCGGCAGGAATGTTTGGCTACACCTTC. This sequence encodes CASSPKSAGMFGYTF.

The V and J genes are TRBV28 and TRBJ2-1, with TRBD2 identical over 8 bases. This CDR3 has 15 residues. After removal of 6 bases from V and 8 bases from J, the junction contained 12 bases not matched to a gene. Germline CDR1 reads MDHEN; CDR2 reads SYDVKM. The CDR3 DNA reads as TGTGCCAGCAGAAGTAGCGGGAATGGGATTGATGAGCAGTTCTTC. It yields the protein CASRSSGNGIDEQFF.

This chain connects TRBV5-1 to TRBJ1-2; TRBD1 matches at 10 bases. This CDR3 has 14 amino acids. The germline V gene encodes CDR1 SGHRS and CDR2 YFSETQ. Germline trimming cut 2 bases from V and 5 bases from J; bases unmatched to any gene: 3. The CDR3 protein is CASSFGQGDYGYTF. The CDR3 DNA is TGCGCCAGCAGCTTCGGACAGGGGGATTATGGCTACACCTTC. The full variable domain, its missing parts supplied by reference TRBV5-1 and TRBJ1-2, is KAGVTQTPRYLIKTRGQQVTLSCSPISGHRSVSWYQQTPGQGLQFLFEYFSETQRNKGNFPGRFSGRQFSNSRSEMNVSTLELGDSALYLCASSFGQGDYGYTFGSGTRLTVV.